This T cell receptor (beta chain) was identified during a study of cytomegalovirus exposure and HLA in healthy donors. The PCR had 60 Vbeta and 13 Jbeta primers. Sequencing was performed with immunoSEQ multiplex PCR; in TCRdb, only in-frame clones are kept and a portion is missing. The table has about 190,000 clones, more than 65% seen once. Trimming took 5 bases from V and 1 from J; bases not matched to a gene: 7. Germline CDR1 and CDR2: MNHEY and SMNVEV (reference sequence). The CDR3 runs to 16 residues. The material sequenced was PBMCs. The sequence was obtained from a young woman in good health and CMV-seropositive. V gene TRBV27 combines with J gene TRBJ2-1; 8 nucleotides line up with TRBD2. CDR3 bases: TGTGCCAGCAGTCCAAGAAGCGGGAGTTCCTACAATGAGCAGTTCTTC. Protein sequence: CASSPRSGSSYNEQFF.